This T cell receptor beta chain was found in a study of cytomegalovirus exposure and HLA in healthy donors. Study overall: A previous analysis identified about 110 million unique TCR beta sequences derived from approximately 190 million T cells.

All the people who gave samples were healthy bone marrow donors. Of note for this clone: What it binds is unknown.

Study conclusions and caveats: Cytomegalovirus association was listed for 150 to 200 TCR beta chains.

The CDR3 sequence is 15 residues long. The V gene end was trimmed by 1 base and the J gene end by 1 base; junction bases not matched to a gene: 4. Germline V gene data show CDR1 as MGHRA and CDR2 as YSYEKL. The PCR ran on 60 Vbeta and 13 Jbeta primers. The assay was immunoSEQ multiplex PCR, and TCRdb's table has in-frame clones only and misses some. The sample contains about 95,000 clones, about two thirds of which appear only once. The J gene is TRBJ2-7, the V gene TRBV4-1; the match to TRBD1 covers 7 bases. Specimen: PBMCs. The sequence came from a man aged 55 to 69 in good health and CMV-seronegative. Here the CDR3 reads CASSQGQGPSYEQYF. The DNA of the CDR3 is TGCGCCAGCAGCCAAGGACAGGGTCCTTCCTACGAGCAGTACTTC.